The 16 T cell receptor beta chains presented below share a single source sample, sequenced in a study of STAT5B mutations in CD4+ large granular lymphocyte leukemia. Clones were read by immunoSEQ multiplex PCR, and TCRdb kept only the in-frame ones, dropping some. The profile shows 31,000 or so clones, 60% to 80% of them singletons. The sample taken for sequencing was CD4+ T cells from blood buffy coats. These receptors were taken from a human donor in good health.

The chain has TRBV27 and TRBJ2-7; D gene uncertain. The length of the CDR3 is 11 residues. Trimming left V 4 bases short and J 11 bases short, with 12 bases between. Germline lookup yields CDR1 MNHEY and CDR2 SMNVEV (reference sequence). CDR3 sequence reads: CASSSWQREYF. For the CDR3, the DNA is TGTGCCAGCAGTTCATGGCAGCGAGAGTACTTC.

The rearrangement joins TRBV4-3 to TRBJ2-2, with TRBD2 matching over 12 bases. The length of the CDR3 is 20 residues. CDR1 is LGHNA and CDR2 is YSLEER in the germline V gene. J gave up 5 bases and V 1 base, and 14 bases lay outside the gene matches. CDR3 residues: CASSQVSLGLAGGRTGELFF. The CDR3 DNA reads as TGCGCCAGCAGCCAAGTATCTCTCGGGCTAGCGGGAGGGAGGACCGGGGAGCTGTTTTTT.

The chain couples TRBV4-3 to TRBJ2-3, with 7 positions matching TRBD2. CDR1 and CDR2 (germline): LGHNA, YSLEER. J was trimmed by 5 bases and V by 0 bases; bases with no gene match: 5. There are 15 residues in the CDR3. The CDR3 sequence is CASSQDLAEVDTQYF. The CDR3 nucleotides are TGCGCCAGCAGCCAAGATCTAGCGGAGGTAGATACGCAGTATTTT.

The V gene is TRBV5-8, the J gene TRBJ1-5; D gene uncertain. Trimming removed 4 bases at V and 0 bases at J, with 5 bases between. The germline gives CDR1 SGHTS, CDR2 YDEGEE. There are 13 residues in the CDR3. CDR3 DNA: TGTGCCAGCAGCCCAGGTAGCAATCAGCCCCAGCATTTT. It codes for CASSPGSNQPQHF.

There are a few counts of this clone. CDR3 amino acids: CASSDRDVVDTQYF. The DNA for the CDR3 is TGTGCCAGCAGCGACCGGGACGTGGTTGATACGCAGTATTTT. This chain links TRBV11-3 with TRBJ2-3, with D perhaps being TRBD1 or TRBD2 (5 bases each). V was cut by 5 bases and J by 6 bases, with 15 bases left in between. The germline V gene has CDR1 SGHNT and CDR2 YENEEA. The CDR3 is 14 amino acids.

This clone was found once. This sequence joins TRBV19 and TRBJ1-2, with TRBD1 matching over 8 bases. This CDR3 is 15 amino acids long. With V trimmed by 0 bases and J by 6 bases, 6 bases remained unmatched. Germline values: CDR1 LNHDA, CDR2 SQIVND (reference sequence). CDR3 bases: TGTGCCAGTAGTATAGAAACCGGGACAGGAGATGGCTACACCTTC. The encoded protein is CASSIETGTGDGYTF.

This clone was counted between two and nine times. The chain joins TRBV11-3 to TRBJ1-1; the D gene is possibly TRBD1 (6 bases). V lost 2 bases to trimming and J lost 3 bases, with 13 bases between them. CDR3 size: 15 residues. CDR1 is SGHNT, CDR2 YENEEA, per germline. The CDR3 reads CASSLMGARDTEAFF. The CDR3 coding sequence is TGTGCCAGCAGCTTAATGGGGGCGCGGGACACTGAAGCTTTCTTT.

The rearrangement joins TRBV30 to TRBJ2-3; either TRBD1 or TRBD2 may fit D (6 bases each). The length of the CDR3 is 15 residues. V shed 0 bases and J shed 4 bases, with 14 bases lying between them. The V gene's germline CDR1 is GTSNPN and CDR2 SVGIG (reference sequence). The CDR3 DNA reads as TGTGCCTGGAGTGTTCGGGGGCAAGGAGCAGATACGCAGTATTTT. It translates to CAWSVRGQGADTQYF.

The chain uses TRBV10-3 and TRBJ1-2; TRBD1 agrees at 7 bases. V lost 4 bases and J lost 3; bases outside the gene matches: 2. The V gene's germline CDR1 is ENHRY and CDR2 SYGVKD. The CDR3 is 13 amino acids. The CDR3 DNA follows: TGTGCCATCAGTGCTACAGGGGACTATGGCTACACCTTC. It is translated as CAISATGDYGYTF.

The V and J genes are TRBV10-2 and TRBJ2-1; 8 bases map to TRBD2. Germline V lookup: CDR1 WSHSY, CDR2 SAAADI. This CDR3 has 14 residues. V was pared by 7 bases and J by 4 bases, with 6 bases of the junction left unmatched. DNA for the CDR3: TGCGCCAGCATACCAGCGGGGGTGTACAATGAGCAGTTCTTC. The encoded protein is CASIPAGVYNEQFF.

This clone was detected a few times. The CDR3 spells CAWAGDRTSGGTVYEQYF. In DNA form, the CDR3 reads TGTGCCTGGGCCGGGGACAGGACTAGCGGGGGAACTGTCTACGAGCAGTACTTC. The V and J genes are TRBV30 and TRBJ2-7, with 13 bases matching TRBD2. The CDR3 covers 18 residues. The trim removed 5 bases at V and 3 bases at J, leaving 16 bases unmatched. Looked up from germline, CDR1 is GTSNPN and CDR2 is SVGIG (reference sequence). The variable domain in full, with the rest retrieved from reference TRBV30 and TRBJ2-7, is SQTIHQWPATLVQPVGSPLSLECTVEGTSNPNLYWYRQAAGRGLQLLFYSVGIGQISSEVPQNLSASRPQDRQFILSSKKLLLSDSGFYLCAWAGDRTSGGTVYEQYFGPGTRLTVT.

The rearrangement uses TRBV15 and TRBJ2-3; 8 bases are shared with TRBD2. Germline loops: CDR1 LNHNV, CDR2 YYDKDF (reference sequence). The V and J ends lost 1 base and 0 bases, in that order; junction bases with no gene match: 12. CDR3 length equals 19 residues. The DNA of the CDR3 is TGTGCCACCAGCAGAGCCCGTGGTGGGGCTAGCGGGAGCACAGATACGCAGTATTTT. This codes for CATSRARGGASGSTDTQYF.

This clone was seen more than once but under ten times. The V and J genes are TRBV2 and TRBJ2-5; 9 bases agree with TRBD1. V lost 5 bases and J lost 2; bases outside the gene matches: 6. The germline V gene has CDR1 SNHLY and CDR2 FYNNEI. The CDR3 sequence is 15 residues long. CDR3 coding DNA: TGTGCCAGCAGTAGTGACAGGGGGACTCAAGAGACCCAGTACTTC. It yields the protein CASSSDRGTQETQYF.

V is TRBV7-9 and J is TRBJ2-3; 9 bases map to TRBD1. The CDR3 is 14 residues long. J lost 5 bases, V lost 5 bases, and 5 bases had no gene match. Germline assignment: CDR1 SEHNR and CDR2 FQNEAQ (reference sequence). The CDR3 DNA reads as TGTGCCAGCAGCCAAACAGGGGGCATAGATACGCAGTATTTT. The encoded protein is CASSQTGGIDTQYF.

The chain employs TRBV4-1 and TRBJ2-3; D not certain. CDR1 MGHRA and CDR2 YSYEKL come from the germline V gene. The CDR3 has 13 residues. The V end lost 6 bases, the J end lost 4 bases, and 11 bases lay between the germline ends. In DNA form, the CDR3 reads TGCGCCAGCAGACTAAGCCTAGCAGATACGCAGTATTTT. Encoded protein: CASRLSLADTQYF.

This clone was recorded once. The CDR3 DNA sequence: TGTGCCAGCAGCTTACAGGGAGGGGGGCCTTATGGCTACACCTTC. Translated: CASSLQGGGPYGYTF. The chain is built from TRBV7-2 and TRBJ1-2; the D gene is possibly TRBD1 (6 bases). V lost 2 bases, J lost 5 bases, and 15 bases lay in between. The germline gives CDR1 SGHTA, CDR2 FQGNSA. This CDR3 contains 15 residues.